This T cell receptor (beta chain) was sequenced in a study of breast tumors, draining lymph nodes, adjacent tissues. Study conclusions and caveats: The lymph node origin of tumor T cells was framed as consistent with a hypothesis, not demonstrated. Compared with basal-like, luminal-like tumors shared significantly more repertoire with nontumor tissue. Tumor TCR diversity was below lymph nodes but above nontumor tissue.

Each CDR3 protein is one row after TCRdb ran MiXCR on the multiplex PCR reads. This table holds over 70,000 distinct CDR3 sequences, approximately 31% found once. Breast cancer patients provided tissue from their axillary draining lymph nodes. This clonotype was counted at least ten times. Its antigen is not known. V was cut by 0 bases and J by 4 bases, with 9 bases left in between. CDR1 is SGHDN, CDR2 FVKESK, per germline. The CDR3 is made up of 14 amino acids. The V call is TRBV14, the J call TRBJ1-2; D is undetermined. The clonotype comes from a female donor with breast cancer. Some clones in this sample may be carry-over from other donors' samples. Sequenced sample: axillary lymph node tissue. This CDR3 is CASSQDMPGYGYTF. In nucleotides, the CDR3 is TGTGCCAGCAGCCAAGATATGCCAGGCTATGGCTACACCTTC.